One sample yielded the 13 T cell receptor beta chains listed below, sequenced in a study of T cells in localized non-small cell lung cancer (dated by TCRdb to between 2020 and 2021). The protocol used for the library was the immunoSEQ multiplex PCR assay. The table comes from immuneACCESS by way of TCRdb, which keeps in-frame sequences with V and J called. Part of the clones is missing from these tables; in studies checked, under half for an unresolved V gene and the rest for unknown reasons. This sample is represented by tens of thousands of clones; roughly 92% of them were singletons. Roughly 6.9% of the sample goes to the ten largest clones. The input for sequencing was peripheral blood, taken before any cancer treatment. The receptors derive from a female donor at least 60 years old with stage I lung adenocarcinoma.

CDR3 sequence reads: CAISESNLPTGELFF. CDR3 nucleotides: TGTGCCATCAGTGAGTCGAATCTTCCGACCGGGGAGCTGTTTTTT. The chain recombines TRBV10-3 with TRBJ2-2, with D hard to call. The CDR3 loop spans 15 amino acids. V was cut by 0 bases and J by 5 bases, with 10 bases left in between. The germline CDR1 and CDR2 sequences are ENHRY and SYGVKD.

The V and J genes are TRBV14 and TRBJ2-5; D not certain. From germline, CDR1 is SGHDN and CDR2 FVKESK. There are 15 residues in the CDR3. Trimming left V 1 base short and J 5 bases short, with 14 bases between. The DNA of the CDR3 is TGTGCCAGCAGCCAAGGATTAGGAATTTGGGAGACCCAGTACTTC. As protein: CASSQGLGIWETQYF. Using reference TRBV14 and TRBJ2-5 for the parts outside the CDR3, the full variable domain is EAGVTQFPSHSVIEKGQTVTLRCDPISGHDNLYWYRRVMGKEIKFLLHFVKESKQDESGMPNNRFLAERTGGTYSTLKVQPAELEDSGVYFCASSQGLGIWETQYFGPGTRLLVL.

This clone came up once. The rearrangement uses TRBV19 and TRBJ1-1; 8 nucleotides agree with TRBD1. The length of the CDR3 is 13 residues. The germline gives CDR1 LNHDA, CDR2 SQIVND (reference sequence). Trimming removed 10 bases from V and 1 base from J; junction bases left unmatched: 5. CDR3 sequence reads: CATKTGANTEAFF. CDR3 coding DNA: TGTGCCACCAAGACAGGGGCGAACACTGAAGCTTTCTTT.

J is TRBJ1-1 and V is TRBV7-8; tentative D call: TRBD1 (6 bases). Trimming took 2 bases from V and 1 from J, leaving 11 bases between them. This CDR3 is built from 15 residues. Germline values: CDR1 SGHVS, CDR2 FQNEAQ. Here the CDR3 reads CASSLLRGTNTEAFF. The CDR3, as DNA: TGTGCCAGCAGCTTATTGAGGGGGACGAACACTGAAGCTTTCTTT.

The chain employs TRBV5-6 and TRBJ1-1, with D possibly being TRBD1 (5 bases). V lost 0 bases, J lost 10 bases, and 16 bases lay in between. The CDR3 has 14 residues. Germline lookup yields CDR1 SGHDT and CDR2 YYEEEE. The CDR3 DNA sequence: TGTGCCAGCAGCTTGGGGACACCCAGTATTTCAGCTTTCTTT. It yields the protein CASSLGTPSISAFF.

The chain combines TRBV25-1 with TRBJ1-5; D is possibly TRBD1 (5 bases). The CDR3 totals 18 residues. In germline, CDR1 is MGHDK, CDR2 SYGVNS. V was cut by 8 bases and J by 0 bases, with 23 bases left in between. The DNA for the CDR3 is TGTGCCAGCTCTCCGGGACGGAACATTCAGGATAGCAATCAGCCCCAGCATTTT. Amino acid sequence: CASSPGRNIQDSNQPQHF.

V is TRBV5-4 and J is TRBJ1-1, with 7 bases that match TRBD1. With 6 bases clipped from V and 3 bases from J, the junction kept 5 bases outside the gene matches. The CDR3 contains 13 residues. Germline V CDR1 and CDR2: SGHNT, YYREEE (reference sequence). CDR3 DNA: TGTGCCAGCACCAGTCAGGGGGACACTGAAGCTTTCTTT. As protein: CASTSQGDTEAFF.

The chain uses TRBV27 and TRBJ2-3; D is ambiguous. The V end was cut by 3 bases, the J end by 2 bases, with 9 bases between. The CDR3 runs 14 residues. Germline lookup yields CDR1 MNHEY and CDR2 SMNVEV (reference sequence). The CDR3 bases are TGTGCCAGCAGTTTTTTTCTCACCACAGATACGCAGTATTTT. Its translation: CASSFFLTTDTQYF.

The J gene is TRBJ1-1, the V gene TRBV10-1; D is undetermined. Germline assignment: CDR1 WNHNN and CDR2 SYGVQD (reference sequence). V was cut by 7 bases and J by 0 bases, with 15 bases left in between. This CDR3 has 15 amino acids. The CDR3 coding sequence is TGCGCCAGCAAAGGGTTCGACTGGCTGAACACTGAAGCTTTCTTT. Translation gives CASKGFDWLNTEAFF.

V usage is TRBV25-1 and J usage is TRBJ1-2; possible D gene TRBD1, 6 bases. The CDR3 extends over 16 amino acids. V lost 4 bases and J 4 bases, leaving 19 bases between the germline ends. Germline V CDR1 and CDR2: MGHDK, SYGVNS. Here the CDR3 reads CASSGGPTGTPYGYTF. In DNA form, the CDR3 reads TGTGCCAGCAGTGGGGGCCCTACAGGGACCCCCTATGGCTACACCTTC.

J is TRBJ1-3 and V is TRBV20-1; no clear D. The CDR3 is 11 amino acids. Trimming removed 1 base at V and 4 bases at J, with 2 bases between. Germline lookup yields CDR1 DFQATT and CDR2 SNEGSKA (reference sequence). The CDR3 DNA reads as TGCAGTGCTAGAGGGGGAAACACCATATATTTT. As protein: CSARGGNTIYF.

V gene TRBV7-9 combines with J gene TRBJ1-6; D gene uncertain. Germline V CDR1 and CDR2: SEHNR, FQNEAQ (reference sequence). The V end lost 1 base, the J end lost 7 bases, and 11 bases lay between the germline ends. The CDR3 extends over 15 amino acids. In DNA form, the CDR3 reads TGTGCCAGCAGCTTAGAGTCTGTCAGAAATTCACCCCTCCACTTT. Its translation is CASSLESVRNSPLHF.

The chain links TRBV2 to TRBJ1-5; no firm D call. Trimming shortened V by 3 bases and J by 7 bases, and 10 bases separated the two germline ends. Looked up from germline, CDR1 is SNHLY and CDR2 is FYNNEI. CDR3 length: 13 residues. CDR3 coding DNA: TGTGCCAGCAGTGACACGGTTAAGCAGCCCCAGCATTTT. This codes for CASSDTVKQPQHF.